This T cell receptor (beta chain) derives from a study of shared clonotypes between healthy human individuals. Study results and limitations: Clonotypes which were not shared had lower generation probabilities than clonotypes that all four donors shared. Estimated clonotype richness was generally higher in naive than memory subsets.

Data came from immunoSEQ multiplex PCR; TCRdb stores just in-frame clones and leaves some out. The data contain roughly 2 million clones, around 95% of them singletons. Germline V gives CDR1 MNHNS, CDR2 SASEGT. This CDR3 region has 15 residues. The ends lost 0 bases at V and 11 bases at J; junction bases unmatched: 10. Subsets obtained from CD4+ cells comprised CD45RA+ naive and CD45RA-negative memory cells. As concerns this clone: Its target is not known.

V and J are TRBV6-1 and TRBJ1-2; 9 nucleotides line up with TRBD1. The clonotype was recovered from a man between 18 and 29 years old in good health. Sequenced material: naive CD4+ T cells sorted from blood. Subset noted: CD45RA+ positively selected. This CDR3 is CASSEATGTGLSYTF. The CDR3 DNA reads as TGTGCCAGCAGTGAAGCCACCGGGACAGGGTTATCTTACACCTTC.